The entry below describes one T cell receptor beta chain. This receptor's antigen is unknown. No much larger clone is present one base from it, and per-base qualities are unavailable. Based on the germline V gene, the CDR1 and CDR2 sequences are MNHEY and SVGAGI. Deletion took 4 bases off V and 4 bases off J, with a span of 11 bases between the germline ends. The CDR3 numbers 14 residues from cysteine through phenylalanine. This entry keeps only the CDR3 DNA: 42 bases, framed from base 1. Preparation of the library involved the immunoSEQ multiplex PCR assay. The authors' pipeline ran thus. A statistical classification framework was built to diagnose cytomegalovirus status from the catalog of TCR beta chain sequences. What TCRdb holds here is the immuneACCESS table cut down to in-frame rearrangements. Part of the clones is not present; checked against another copy, under half of the missing clones reflect an unresolved V gene, and the others are unexplained. D and trimming come from the DNA, and the V and J calls and clone size come from that table. The sample has 150,000 to 160,000 clones on record, about 86% of them singletons. In total, the top ten clones hold more than 20% of the sample.

The sample belongs to a study of cytomegalovirus exposure and HLA in healthy donors (dated by TCRdb to 2017 to 2019). About the investigation overall: The approximately 710 repertoires of the first cohort and the 120 or so validation repertoires were produced on the same platform, according to a later analysis. Besides the first cohort of about 730 subjects, a separate validation cohort made up of over 95 different subjects was used. The aim of the study was to test whether cataloging public T cell receptors could identify signatures of past pathogen exposure. To predict cytomegalovirus infection status, the study brought together high-throughput TCR immunosequencing, statistical association of individual TCRs with disease status, and machine learning. Results and caveats for the whole study, not just this receptor: A later analysis lacked HLA typing for the validation cohort, so it scored co-occurrence in that cohort across all 120 or so repertoires. The study listed over 150 TCR beta chains as associated with cytomegalovirus. According to the authors, the approach could potentially be generalized to other disease states and immunological phenotypes. In vitro tests confirmed that three of the cytomegalovirus-associated TCR beta chains recognize cytomegalovirus antigens. While some public TCRs were present in many individuals, most TCR sequences turned up only very rarely across donors. The classifier was reported to diagnose cytomegalovirus status with high specificity and sensitivity in both the original cohort and the validation cohort. Of the cluster scores, roughly 95% were above 0 in a later analysis, which found that TCRs clustered in the first cohort also tended to co-occur in the approximately 120 validation repertoires.

The donors belonged to the validation cohort of around 120 subjects, which was separate from the roughly 670-subject first cohort. The receptor was isolated from a man between 18 and 29 years old in good health and CMV-seropositive. The sequenced material came from PBMCs. The rearranged segments are TRBV6-5 and TRBJ2-1; tentative D gene TRBD2, with 5 bases matching. The CDR3 region has the sequence CASSFLDSYNEQFF. The DNA sequence is TGTGCCAGCAGTTTCCTGGACTCTTACAATGAGCAGTTCTTC.